This T cell receptor beta chain was sequenced for a study of blood T cell repertoires in COVID-19. As handled by the study authors: Nucleated cell counts were estimated from reference gene primer amplification. Profiling relied on immunoSEQ multiplex PCR, and the TCRdb table lists in-frame clones only, not all of them. V and J calls and clone size are given by that table; D and trimming were obtained from the DNA. The table includes around 330,000 clones, around 88% detected once. The TCR comes from a woman in her 30s with COVID-19, enrolled during active disease. The specimen was peripheral blood.

The CDR3 loop is CATSGVAGINQETQYF. In DNA, the CDR3 is TGTGCCACCAGTGGAGTAGCGGGGATAAACCAAGAGACCCAGTACTTC. The genes are TRBV24-1 and TRBJ2-5, with 8 nucleotides matching TRBD2. CDR3 length equals 16 residues. The V gene end was trimmed by 5 bases and the J gene end by 0 bases; junction bases not matched to a gene: 7. Germline lookup yields CDR1 KGHDR and CDR2 SFDVKD.